A selection of T cell receptor beta chains follows, all from one sample in a study of T cell responses to AZD1222 COVID-19 vaccine. Here immunoSEQ multiplex PCR was the method, and the copy in TCRdb shows in-frame clones only, minus some. The sample carries 210,000 or so clones, roughly 94% recorded once. Sequencing was performed on peripheral blood, taken 28 days after the second dose of the MenACWY control vaccine. These TCRs come from an adult who received the MenACWY meningococcal vaccine as a control. Each CDR3 is given with its conserved first and last residue. Fields, in order: V gene, clone size, D gene, J gene, CDR3 DNA, CDR3 protein. A D gene is named only where the DNA matches it firmly. Clone sizes are given selectively: once, few, many, or a class where the clone is expanded.

v_call: TRBV5-1; clone_size: -; d_call: -; j_call: TRBJ2-7; cdr3_nt: TGCGCCAGCAGCTTGGATGCAGGGATATACGAGCAGTACTTC; cdr3_aa: CASSLDAGIYEQYF
v_call: TRBV7-3; clone_size: -; d_call: TRBD1; j_call: TRBJ1-2; cdr3_nt: TGTGCCAGCAGCCACGGGACAGATGCTAACTATGGCTACACCTTC; cdr3_aa: CASSHGTDANYGYTF
v_call: TRBV2; clone_size: -; d_call: -; j_call: TRBJ1-3; cdr3_nt: TGTGCCAGCGGGGAAAACGGAAACACCATATATTTT; cdr3_aa: CASGENGNTIYF
v_call: TRBV9; clone_size: once; d_call: -; j_call: TRBJ1-2; cdr3_nt: TGTGCCAGCAGCGAAGGGGGGGACACCCACGGCTACACCTTC; cdr3_aa: CASSEGGDTHGYTF
v_call: TRBV19; clone_size: -; d_call: TRBD1; j_call: TRBJ1-1; cdr3_nt: TGTGCCAGTAGGGGGACAGGCAATAGGGCGAACACTGAAGCTTTCTTT; cdr3_aa: CASRGTGNRANTEAFF
v_call: TRBV7-8; clone_size: once; d_call: TRBD1; j_call: TRBJ1-4; cdr3_nt: TGTGCCAGCAGCCGCAGGACAGGGGGCAGGGATGAAAAACTGTTTTTT; cdr3_aa: CASSRRTGGRDEKLFF
v_call: TRBV19; clone_size: -; d_call: TRBD1; j_call: TRBJ2-7; cdr3_nt: TGTGCCAGTAGAGACAGGGGCTCCTACGAGCAGTACTTC; cdr3_aa: CASRDRGSYEQYF
v_call: TRBV25-1; clone_size: -; d_call: -; j_call: TRBJ1-3; cdr3_nt: TGTGCCAGCAGTACTCCGGTCGCGGGCACCATATATTTT; cdr3_aa: CASSTPVAGTIYF
v_call: TRBV27; clone_size: -; d_call: -; j_call: TRBJ2-5; cdr3_nt: TGTGCCAGCAGTTTAACATATTACAGGGTCGAAGAGACCCAGTACTTC; cdr3_aa: CASSLTYYRVEETQYF
v_call: TRBV19; clone_size: -; d_call: -; j_call: TRBJ1-1; cdr3_nt: TGTGGTTCAGGGAATTCCATGAACACTGAAGCTTTCTTT; cdr3_aa: CGSGNSMNTEAFF
v_call: TRBV5-1; clone_size: -; d_call: TRBD1; j_call: TRBJ2-3; cdr3_nt: TGCGCCAGCAGCTCCCCCAGACAGGGTAGTACAGATACGCAGTATTTT; cdr3_aa: CASSSPRQGSTDTQYF
v_call: TRBV27; clone_size: once; d_call: -; j_call: TRBJ2-2; cdr3_nt: TGTGCCAGCGGCCAGGGCGCCGGGGAGCTGTTTTTT; cdr3_aa: CASGQGAGELFF
v_call: TRBV4-2; clone_size: -; d_call: -; j_call: TRBJ1-1; cdr3_nt: TGTGCCAGCAGCCAAGATGGAGGGGGGCTGTATGAAGCTTTCTTT; cdr3_aa: CASSQDGGGLYEAFF
v_call: TRBV5-4; clone_size: -; d_call: -; j_call: TRBJ2-7; cdr3_nt: TGTGCCAGCAGCTTGGGAGGGTATACCTACGAGCAGTACTTC; cdr3_aa: CASSLGGYTYEQYF
v_call: TRBV6-1; clone_size: -; d_call: -; j_call: TRBJ2-4; cdr3_nt: TGTGCCAGCAGTGAAAGGTGGACTGCCAAAAACATTCAGTACTTC; cdr3_aa: CASSERWTAKNIQYF
v_call: TRBV5-1; clone_size: -; d_call: -; j_call: TRBJ1-1; cdr3_nt: TGCGCCAGCAGCTCACCCCGAGGGGGAAGCACTGAAGCTTTCTTT; cdr3_aa: CASSSPRGGSTEAFF
v_call: TRBV7-9; clone_size: -; d_call: -; j_call: TRBJ2-7; cdr3_nt: TGTGCCAGCAGCGCTAGACAAGACCCCTACGAGCAGTACTTC; cdr3_aa: CASSARQDPYEQYF
v_call: TRBV29-1; clone_size: -; d_call: TRBD1; j_call: TRBJ1-1; cdr3_nt: TGCAGCGGGTCCGTATGGACAGGGACAAACACTGAAGCTTTCTTT; cdr3_aa: CSGSVWTGTNTEAFF
v_call: TRBV15; clone_size: -; d_call: TRBD2; j_call: TRBJ2-7; cdr3_nt: TGTGCCACCAGCAGAGATTATGCCGGGACTAGCGGGGGGAACGAGCAGTACTTC; cdr3_aa: CATSRDYAGTSGGNEQYF
v_call: TRBV7-9; clone_size: -; d_call: TRBD2; j_call: TRBJ2-1; cdr3_nt: TGTGCCAGCAGCTTACTCTCGGCGGGAGTGCGAAATGAGCAGTTCTTC; cdr3_aa: CASSLLSAGVRNEQFF
v_call: TRBV5-1; clone_size: once; d_call: -; j_call: TRBJ1-6; cdr3_nt: TGCGCCAGCAGCCTTGCCGGGGGATCGTCCTATAATTCACCCCTCCACTTT; cdr3_aa: CASSLAGGSSYNSPLHF